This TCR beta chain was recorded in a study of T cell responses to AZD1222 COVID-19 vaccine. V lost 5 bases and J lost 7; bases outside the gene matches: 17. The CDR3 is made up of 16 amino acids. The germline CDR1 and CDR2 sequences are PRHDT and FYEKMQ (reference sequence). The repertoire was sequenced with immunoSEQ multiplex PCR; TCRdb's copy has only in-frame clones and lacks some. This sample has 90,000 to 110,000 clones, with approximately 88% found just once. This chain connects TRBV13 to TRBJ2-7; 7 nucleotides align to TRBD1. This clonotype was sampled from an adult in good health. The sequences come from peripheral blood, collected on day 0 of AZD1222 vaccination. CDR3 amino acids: CASSPSIDRVSREQYF. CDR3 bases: TGTGCCAGCAGCCCAAGTATTGACAGGGTCTCGAGGGAGCAGTACTTC.